The clone carrying this T cell receptor beta chain has only a few counts. V lost 4 bases and J lost 9; bases outside the gene matches: 12. The CDR3 has 14 residues. Per the germline V gene, CDR1 is MNHNS and CDR2 is SASEGT. Produced via immunoSEQ multiplex PCR; TCRdb's table is partial and in-frame only. The sample yields under 50,000 clones, approximately 80% seen once. This entry belongs to a study of PD-1 blockade in mismatch repair-deficient tumors. This TCR was recovered from an adult with mismatch repair-deficient cancer. V and J are TRBV6-1 and TRBJ2-7, with 7 bases matching TRBD2. The input for sequencing was PBMCs, taken roughly nine months after starting pembrolizumab. CDR3: CASSGTRSGARQYF. CDR3 DNA sequence: TGTGCCAGCAGTGGGACCCGGAGCGGGGCAAGGCAGTACTTC.